Shown below are 17 T cell receptor beta chains from a single sample sequenced in a study of T cell changes during pregnancy in multiple sclerosis. Sequencing was performed with immunoSEQ multiplex PCR; in TCRdb, only in-frame clones are kept and a portion is missing. This sample has approximately 100,000 clones, with 90% to 95% found just once. Source: peripheral blood, taken in the third trimester of pregnancy. Receptors originate from a female donor with multiple sclerosis, enrolled in a pregnancy study.

This chain joins TRBV23-1 and TRBJ1-5, with D possibly matching TRBD1 (6 bases). Being an ORF, TRBV23-1 has a function that is uncertain. This CDR3 spans 19 amino acids. Trimming cost V 4 bases and J 3 bases, with 25 bases left between them. The CDR3 region is CASSLGEGGRPATNQPQHF. The CDR3 coding sequence is TGCGCCAGCAGTCTCGGGGAGGGGGGTAGGCCAGCGACCAATCAGCCCCAGCATTTT.

This clone was seen more than once but under ten times. The rearrangement joins TRBV5-4 to TRBJ2-2; no reliable D call. Trimming pared 7 bases from V and 1 base from J, leaving 8 bases between. The germline CDR1 and CDR2 sequences are SGHNT and YYREEE (reference sequence). This CDR3 has 13 amino acids. The DNA for the CDR3 is TGTGCCAGCCAAGAGGTGAACACCGGGGAGCTGTTTTTT. This translates into CASQEVNTGELFF.

Here the CDR3 DNA reads TGTGCCAGCAGTGAACCCGGGGGAAGGCAGCCCCAGCATTTT. It codes for CASSEPGGRQPQHF. This rearrangement joins TRBV6-1 to TRBJ1-5; tentative D call: TRBD1 (5 bases). The CDR3 length is 14 residues. V gave up 2 bases and J gave up 7 bases, with 12 bases separating them. Germline CDR1 is MNHNS and CDR2 is SASEGT.

The chain employs TRBV11-3 and TRBJ1-5; 11 bases fit TRBD1. The CDR3 contains 18 residues. The J segment lost 0 bases and the V segment lost 5 bases, leaving 9 bases of the junction unmatched. The germline V gene encodes CDR1 SGHNT and CDR2 YENEEA. CDR3 in DNA: TGTGCCAGCAGCCCCAGTTGGGACAGGGGGGATAGCAATCAGCCCCAGCATTTT. Protein product: CASSPSWDRGDSNQPQHF.

V and J are TRBV2 and TRBJ1-5; D gene unclear. Trimming removed 1 base at V and 4 bases at J, with 8 bases between. This CDR3 comprises 14 residues. Germline CDR1 is SNHLY and CDR2 is FYNNEI. The CDR3 nucleotides are TGTGCCAGCAGTGAAGGGGCCCTAAATCAGCCCCAGCATTTT. Its translation is CASSEGALNQPQHF.

The chain employs TRBV29-1 and TRBJ2-7; D perhaps matches TRBD1 (6 bases). V lost 7 bases and J lost 2, with 12 bases in between. This CDR3 contains 12 residues. CDR1 and CDR2 (germline): SQVTM, ANQGSEA. This chain's CDR3 is CSALTGPYEQYF. Written as DNA, the CDR3 is TGCAGCGCCCTAACAGGGCCCTACGAGCAGTACTTC.

The chain is built from TRBV19 and TRBJ2-4; TRBD2 agrees at 8 bases. With 2 bases clipped from V and 9 bases from J, the junction kept 6 bases outside the gene matches. The CDR3 contains 14 residues. Germline values: CDR1 LNHDA, CDR2 SQIVND (reference sequence). Written as DNA, the CDR3 is TGTGCCAGTAGTATACCCGGGACTAGAAGCATTCAGTACTTC. Translation: CASSIPGTRSIQYF.

The chain employs TRBV29-1 and TRBJ2-1, with TRBD2 matching 16 bases. Germline V gene sequence: CDR1 SQVTM, CDR2 ANQGSEA. There are 18 residues in the CDR3. V trimming: 3 bases; J trimming: 3 bases; junction bases outside the gene matches: 8. CDR3 DNA: TGCAGCGTTGACCCGGGACTAGCGGGAGGGCCCAGCTACAATGAGCAGTTCTTC. Translating gives CSVDPGLAGGPSYNEQFF.

The chain couples TRBV30 to TRBJ1-1; the match to TRBD1 covers 9 bases. V trimming: 2 bases; J trimming: 8 bases; junction bases outside the gene matches: 9. The CDR3 is made up of 14 amino acids. In germline, CDR1 is GTSNPN, CDR2 SVGIG (reference sequence). CDR3 nucleotides: TGTGCCTGGAGTTTGGGACAGGGCACCTCAGAAGCTTTCTTT. Its protein product is CAWSLGQGTSEAFF.

The chain links TRBV7-6 to TRBJ2-7, with D tentatively TRBD2 (6 bases). CDR1 and CDR2 (germline): SGHVS, FNYEAQ. The CDR3 covers 15 residues. V was cut by 4 bases and J by 3 bases, with 16 bases left in between. As DNA, the CDR3 is TGTGCCAGCAGCTCTCCCCCCCAGGGAGGCTACGAGCAGTACTTC. Its translation: CASSSPPQGGYEQYF.

The CDR3 region has the DNA TGTGCCAGCAGCATTACCAGGACGCGGAGGGGAGAGACCCAGTACTTC. It is translated as CASSITRTRRGETQYF. This chain connects TRBV7-3 to TRBJ2-5; D perhaps matches TRBD2 (6 bases). The CDR3 has 16 amino acids. Germline CDR1 reads SGHTA; CDR2 reads FQGTGA. The V end was cut by 5 bases, the J end by 4 bases, with 20 bases between.

The chain uses TRBV28 and TRBJ2-7; a weak D match, TRBD2 (7 bases). With 5 bases removed from V and 6 bases from J, the gap between germline ends came to 14 bases. Germline V gives CDR1 MDHEN, CDR2 SYDVKM. This CDR3 is 13 amino acids long. The DNA of the CDR3 is TGTGCCAGCAGTACCCGAGGGGGGGCCGAGCAGTACTTC. Translating it yields CASSTRGGAEQYF.

The rearrangement joins TRBV13 to TRBJ2-7; D might be TRBD2 (6 bases). The length of the CDR3 is 15 residues. CDR1 PRHDT and CDR2 FYEKMQ come from the germline V gene (reference sequence). Trimming cost V 5 bases and J 1 base, with 15 bases left between them. In DNA, the CDR3 is TGTGCCAGCAGCGACCGGGACTTGGAGTCCTACGAGCAGTACTTC. It encodes CASSDRDLESYEQYF.

The genes are TRBV6-5 and TRBJ2-3; D might be TRBD1 (5 bases). The germline V gene has CDR1 MNHEY and CDR2 SVGAGI. The V gene lost 3 bases and the J gene lost 8 bases, with 9 bases spanning the gap. The CDR3 totals 12 residues. CDR3 loop: CASSYSQGTQYF. The CDR3 DNA sequence: TGTGCCAGCAGTTATAGTCAGGGTACGCAGTATTTT.

The chain uses TRBV30 and TRBJ2-7; a possible D gene is TRBD2 (6 bases). This CDR3 is built from 14 residues. Trimming left V 0 bases short and J 2 bases short, with 11 bases between. CDR1 is GTSNPN and CDR2 is SVGIG in the germline V gene (reference sequence). CDR3 nucleotides: TGTGCCTGGAGTGTGCGGCGGGGAACCTACGAGCAGTACTTC. Its protein product is CAWSVRRGTYEQYF.

The V gene is TRBV2, the J gene TRBJ1-5; no firm D call. CDR1 SNHLY and CDR2 FYNNEI come from the germline V gene. The CDR3 has 16 amino acids. Trimming cost V 5 bases and J 0 bases, with 14 bases left between them. This chain's CDR3 is CASSFRHSSSNQPQHF. The CDR3 DNA is TGTGCCAGCAGTTTCCGACACTCCTCTAGCAATCAGCCCCAGCATTTT. Full variable domain (rest looked up from reference TRBV2 and TRBJ1-5): EPEVTQTPSHQVTQMGQEVILRCVPISNHLYFYWYRQILGQKVEFLVSFYNNEISEKSEIFDDQFSVERPDGSNFTLKIRSTKLEDSAMYFCASSFRHSSSNQPQHFGDGTRLSIL.

The rearrangement joins TRBV6-5 to TRBJ1-2; D is uncertain. The CDR3 spans 15 residues. V was cut by 4 bases and J by 1 base, with 13 bases left in between. Germline CDR1 is MNHEY and CDR2 is SVGAGI. The CDR3 protein is CASSSLQLNNYGYTF. The CDR3 DNA is TGTGCCAGCAGTTCCCTACAGCTAAATAACTATGGCTACACCTTC.